These 13 T cell receptor beta chains were sequenced from one sample in a study of T cells after posttransplantation cyclophosphamide. Methotrexate plus calcineurin inhibitor accompanied controls' myeloablative marrow transplants; sampling was 1 year later. Data came from immunoSEQ multiplex PCR; TCRdb stores just in-frame clones and leaves some out. The sample holds about 21,000 clones, approximately 92% seen once. Sample: PBMCs, taken approximately twelve months after allogeneic stem cell transplant with calcineurin inhibitor and methotrexate. These receptors were obtained from a female patient aged 25-39 years who received an allogeneic stem cell transplant from an unrelated donor, was CMV-positive, and had acute and chronic GVHD. Some of the T cells may derive from the graft donor.

The chain uses TRBV5-1 and TRBJ1-2; no clear D. There are 14 residues in the CDR3. Germline V lookup: CDR1 SGHRS, CDR2 YFSETQ. V lost 3 bases, J lost 0 bases, and 9 bases lay in between. DNA of the CDR3: TGCGCCAGCAGCTCTTCAGAAGCTAACTATGGCTACACCTTC. Translated, it gives CASSSSEANYGYTF.

This clone was counted a few times. This chain joins TRBV2 and TRBJ1-2; D remains ambiguous. Germline assignment: CDR1 SNHLY and CDR2 FYNNEI. The CDR3 has 14 amino acids. Trimming took off 3 bases at V and 2 bases at J, with 10 bases between the two ends. The CDR3 spells CASSDAGTNYGYTF. In nucleotides, the CDR3 is TGTGCCAGCAGTGATGCAGGCACCAACTATGGCTACACCTTC. Using reference TRBV2 and TRBJ1-2 for the parts outside the CDR3, the full variable domain is EPEVTQTPSHQVTQMGQEVILRCVPISNHLYFYWYRQILGQKVEFLVSFYNNEISEKSEIFDDQFSVERPDGSNFTLKIRSTKLEDSAMYFCASSDAGTNYGYTFGSGTRLTVV.

The chain recombines TRBV13 with TRBJ1-6; D not resolved. The CDR3 length is 12 residues. Germline CDR1 PRHDT, CDR2 FYEKMQ (reference sequence). V dropped 1 base and J dropped 8 bases, with 3 bases sitting between them. The DNA for the CDR3 is TGTGCCAGCAGCTTAGTAGATTCACCCCTCCACTTT. Its translation: CASSLVDSPLHF.

This chain links TRBV27 with TRBJ2-3; D ambiguous. Per the germline V gene, CDR1 is MNHEY and CDR2 is SMNVEV (reference sequence). Trimming cost V 5 bases and J 1 base, with 7 bases left between them. The CDR3 is 13 residues long. This CDR3 reads CASSGTGTDTQYF. The CDR3 bases are TGTGCCAGCAGTGGTACAGGCACAGATACGCAGTATTTT.

The chain is built from TRBV7-3 and TRBJ2-1, with 8 bases lining up with TRBD2. The junction had 9 bases not matched to a gene; V was cut back by 5 bases and J by 0 bases. Germline CDR1 SGHTA, CDR2 FQGTGA. The CDR3 runs to 17 residues. In nucleotides, the CDR3 is TGTGCCAGCAGCCCACAAGCGGGAGAAAGCTCCTACAATGAGCAGTTCTTC. Its protein product is CASSPQAGESSYNEQFF.

The gene calls are TRBV10-3 and TRBJ2-1; 14 nucleotides match TRBD2. The CDR3 length is 19 residues. V shed 3 bases and J 0 bases; nucleotides not matched to a gene: 7. Germline CDR1 is ENHRY and CDR2 is SYGVKD. CDR3 DNA sequence: TGTGCCATCAGTGATGCTGGACTAGCGGGAGGAAGCTCCTACAATGAGCAGTTCTTC. Its translation: CAISDAGLAGGSSYNEQFF.

The genes are TRBV29-1 and TRBJ2-1; no reliable D call. Germline CDR1 SQVTM, CDR2 ANQGSEA. Trimming removed 4 bases at V and 4 bases at J, with 8 bases between. The CDR3 loop spans 12 amino acids. CDR3 in amino acids: CSVGFGYNEQFF. CDR3 sequence (DNA): TGCAGCGTTGGGTTCGGTTACAATGAGCAGTTCTTC.

The V gene is TRBV19, the J gene TRBJ2-7; TRBD2 agrees at 7 bases. Unmatched junction bases numbered 9, after V lost 4 bases and J lost 6 bases. Germline assignment: CDR1 LNHDA and CDR2 SQIVND (reference sequence). The CDR3 is made up of 14 amino acids. CDR3 protein: CASSTGTNAAEQYV. The CDR3 nucleotides read TGTGCCAGTAGTACTGGGACTAACGCGGCCGAGCAGTACGTC.

This clone turned up a few times. V usage is TRBV6-1 and J usage is TRBJ2-2, with TRBD1 identical over 7 bases. V lost 5 bases and J lost 2; bases outside the gene matches: 5. The CDR3 totals 15 residues. CDR1 is MNHNS, CDR2 SASEGT, per germline. In DNA form, the CDR3 reads TGTGCCAGCAGTCCAGGGGGTAGTAACACCGGGGAGCTGTTTTTT. This translates into CASSPGGSNTGELFF.

V gene TRBV29-1 combines with J gene TRBJ1-1; no clear D gene. The V end was cut by 4 bases, the J end by 1 base, with 10 bases between. Germline V gene sequence: CDR1 SQVTM, CDR2 ANQGSEA. The CDR3 totals 13 residues. The CDR3 reads CSVVEGGNTEAFF. DNA for the CDR3: TGCAGCGTTGTGGAGGGCGGGAACACTGAAGCTTTCTTT.

The sample holds one count of this clone. The chain uses TRBV7-3 and TRBJ2-5; maybe TRBD1 (5 bases). This CDR3 contains 16 residues. Trimming left V 5 bases short and J 3 bases short, with 19 bases between. In germline, CDR1 is SGHTA, CDR2 FQGTGA. The CDR3 region has the DNA TGTGCCAGCAGCGAGAGACCAGGGATGACCGAAGAGACCCAGTACTTC. The encoded protein is CASSERPGMTEETQYF.

The genes are TRBV25-1 and TRBJ2-1; D gene unclear. V lost 4 bases and J 10 bases, leaving 11 bases between the germline ends. The CDR3 has 12 residues. CDR1 and CDR2 from the germline V gene are MGHDK and SYGVNS. The CDR3 sequence is CASSGGSWEQFF. The CDR3 coding sequence is TGTGCCAGCAGTGGCGGATCATGGGAGCAGTTCTTC.

This clone was detected a few times. The CDR3 DNA sequence: TGTGCCAGCAGCCGTCTTGCGGTCTCTGGAAACACCATATATTTT. Its protein product is CASSRLAVSGNTIYF. This chain joins TRBV7-2 and TRBJ1-3; D not resolved. CDR1 SGHTA and CDR2 FQGNSA come from the germline V gene. The length of the CDR3 is 15 residues. Trimming removed 5 bases from V and 0 bases from J, with 11 bases in between.